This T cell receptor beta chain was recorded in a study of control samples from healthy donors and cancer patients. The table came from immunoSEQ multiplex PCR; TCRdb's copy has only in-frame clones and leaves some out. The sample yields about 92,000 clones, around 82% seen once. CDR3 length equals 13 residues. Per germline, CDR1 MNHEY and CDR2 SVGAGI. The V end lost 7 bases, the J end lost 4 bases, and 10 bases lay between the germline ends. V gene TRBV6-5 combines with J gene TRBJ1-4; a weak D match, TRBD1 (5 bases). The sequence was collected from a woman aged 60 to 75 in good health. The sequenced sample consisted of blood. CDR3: CASNRDGNEKLFF. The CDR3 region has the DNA TGTGCCAGCAACCGGGACGGTAATGAAAAACTGTTTTTT.